In this sample, the clone carrying this TCR beta chain turned up a few times. The target antigen is unknown. TCRdb reanalysed the 5' RACE reads using MiXCR and keeps one entry per CDR3 protein. The table lists just under 550,000 distinct CDR3 sequences, approximately 16% of them singletons. This CDR3 comprises 14 residues. Germline V lookup: CDR1 SGHTS, CDR2 YDEGEE. V lost 1 base and J 0 bases, leaving 8 bases between the germline ends. These data come from a study of identical twins. General study findings and limits: There was more out-of-frame TCR alpha sharing in monozygotic twins than models estimated.

These records were also assigned to another study, of yellow fever vaccine responses in identical twins.

The sequenced material came from CD4+ T cells sorted from blood. The J gene is TRBJ2-7, the V gene TRBV5-8; D call uncertain. The receptor was derived from a woman between 18 and 30 years old in good health. In DNA form, the CDR3 reads TGTGCCAGCAGCTTGTCGTATAGCTCCTACGAGCAGTACGTC. Its protein product is CASSLSYSSYEQYV.